This T cell receptor beta chain was sequenced in a study of PD-L1 blockade in urothelial cancer. Across the whole study: Blood was analyzed 3 weeks (second dose) and 6 weeks after treatment start.

Time point indicated: pretreatment peripheral blood. The repertoire was sequenced with immunoSEQ multiplex PCR; TCRdb's copy has only in-frame clones and lacks some. The table lists around 100,000 clones, roughly 90% of them singletons. This material consisted of PBMCs, taken around atezolizumab (anti-PD-L1) treatment. The TCR comes from a man aged 55 to 69 with urothelial cancer.

Here the CDR3 DNA reads TGTGCCTGGAGTGACCCGACAGGCGGCAGTGTGGTTGGAAAACTGTTTTTT. This encodes CAWSDPTGGSVVGKLFF. The chain carries TRBV30 and TRBJ1-4; a possible D gene is TRBD1 (6 bases). The CDR3 runs 17 residues. Deletions cut 1 base from V and 10 bases from J, with 25 bases between. Germline V gene lookup returns CDR1 GTSNPN and CDR2 SVGIG (reference sequence). Looking up the rest from reference TRBV30 and TRBJ1-4 gives the full variable domain: SQTIHQWPATLVQPVGSPLSLECTVEGTSNPNLYWYRQAAGRGLQLLFYSVGIGQISSEVPQNLSASRPQDRQFILSSKKLLLSDSGFYLCAWSDPTGGSVVGKLFFGSGTQLSVL.